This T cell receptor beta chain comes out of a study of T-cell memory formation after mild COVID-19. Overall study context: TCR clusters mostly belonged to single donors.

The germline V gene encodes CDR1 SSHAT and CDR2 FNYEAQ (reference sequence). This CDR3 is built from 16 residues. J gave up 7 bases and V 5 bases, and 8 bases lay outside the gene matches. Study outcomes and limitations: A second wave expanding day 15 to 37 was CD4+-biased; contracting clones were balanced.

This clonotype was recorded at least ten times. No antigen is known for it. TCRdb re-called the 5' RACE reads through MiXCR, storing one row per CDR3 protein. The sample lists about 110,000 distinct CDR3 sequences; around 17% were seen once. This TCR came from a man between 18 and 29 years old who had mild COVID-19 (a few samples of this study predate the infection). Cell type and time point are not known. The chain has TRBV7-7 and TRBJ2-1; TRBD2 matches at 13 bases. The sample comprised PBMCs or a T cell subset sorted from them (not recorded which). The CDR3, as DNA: TGTGCCAGCAGCGCGGTACTAGCGGGGGGGCCGAATGAGCAGTTCTTC. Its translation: CASSAVLAGGPNEQFF.